The present T cell receptor beta chain was sequenced within a study of blood T cell repertoires in COVID-19. The CDR3 totals 14 residues. Germline lookup yields CDR1 MNHEY and CDR2 SVGAGI. V was clipped by 6 bases and J by 6 bases; unmatched bases: 7. Clones were sequenced by immunoSEQ multiplex PCR, and TCRdb holds only the in-frame ones, with some missing. The sample records about 120,000 clones, about nine tenths being singletons. The sample comprised peripheral blood. This chain links TRBV6-5 with TRBJ1-4, with TRBD1 matching over 7 bases. This receptor was identified in a human donor in a cohort sampled during active COVID-19. CDR3 amino acids: CASRSGTAYEKLFF. In DNA, the CDR3 is TGTGCCAGCAGGTCCGGGACAGCCTATGAAAAACTGTTTTTT.